The source of this T cell receptor beta chain is a study of cytomegalovirus exposure and HLA in healthy donors. Primers for the PCR totalled 60 Vbeta and 13 Jbeta. Sequenced by immunoSEQ multiplex PCR; TCRdb stores in-frame clones only, minus some. The sample lists 190,000 or so clones, approximately 80% occurring once. Germline V lookup: CDR1 LGHNA, CDR2 YNFKEQ. V was clipped by 1 base and J by 3 bases; unmatched bases: 8. The CDR3 contains 16 residues. The chain couples TRBV4-2 to TRBJ2-5; 7 nucleotides align to TRBD1. What was sequenced was PBMCs. This clonotype was obtained from a boy between 2 and 10 years old in good health and CMV-seronegative. CDR3 in amino acids: CASSQGDRVWEETQYF. The CDR3 nucleotides read TGTGCCAGCAGCCAAGGTGACAGGGTATGGGAAGAGACCCAGTACTTC.